The table lists the clone carrying this TCR beta chain with many counts. Its antigen is currently unknown. This sample also contains other DNA sequences that code for the same CDR3. The donors were members of the validation cohort, which comprised 120 subjects and was separate from the first cohort of several hundred subjects. Germline CDR1 reads SGHAT; CDR2 reads FQNNGV. This CDR3 is built from 15 residues. The V gene end was trimmed by 3 bases and the J gene end by 3 bases; junction bases not matched to a gene: 8. The sample comes from a study of cytomegalovirus exposure and HLA in healthy donors. Sequenced by immunoSEQ multiplex PCR; TCRdb stores in-frame clones only, minus some. The sample has a few hundred thousand clones, less than 95% seen once. General study points: According to a later analysis, TCR clusters from the first cohort tended to co-occur in the 120 or so validation repertoires.

This chain connects TRBV11-2 to TRBJ2-7; TRBD2 agrees at 7 bases. The receptor was derived from a woman in her twenties or thirties in good health and CMV-seronegative. Sequencing input: PBMCs. CDR3 coding DNA: TGTGCCAGCAGCTTTGCTAGCGGTCCCCTCTACGAGCAGTACTTC. Translating it yields CASSFASGPLYEQYF.